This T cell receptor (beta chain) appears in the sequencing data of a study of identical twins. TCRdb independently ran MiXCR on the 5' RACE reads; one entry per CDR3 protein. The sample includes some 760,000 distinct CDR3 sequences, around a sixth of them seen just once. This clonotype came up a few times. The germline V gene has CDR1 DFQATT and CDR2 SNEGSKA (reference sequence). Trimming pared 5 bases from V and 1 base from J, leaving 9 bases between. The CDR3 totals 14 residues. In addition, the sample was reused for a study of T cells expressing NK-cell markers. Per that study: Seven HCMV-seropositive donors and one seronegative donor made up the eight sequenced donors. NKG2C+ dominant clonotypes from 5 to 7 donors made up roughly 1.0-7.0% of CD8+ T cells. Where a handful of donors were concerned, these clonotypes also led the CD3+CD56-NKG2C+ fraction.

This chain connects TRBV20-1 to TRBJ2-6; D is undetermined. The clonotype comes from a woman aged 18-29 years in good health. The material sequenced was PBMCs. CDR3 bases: TGCAGTGCTCCTCCGAGGTCTGGGGCCAACGTCCTGACTTTC. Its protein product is CSAPPRSGANVLTF.